This TCR beta chain was documented in a study of cytomegalovirus exposure and HLA in healthy donors. Study-wide findings and caveats: Researchers counted roughly 150 TCR beta chains as cytomegalovirus-associated. Some public TCRs appeared in many individuals, while most sequences were rare. Reports indicated that the classifier achieved high specificity and sensitivity in diagnosing cytomegalovirus status.

Trimming shortened V by 3 bases and J by 4 bases, and 10 bases separated the two germline ends. The germline V gene encodes CDR1 SGDLS and CDR2 YYNGEE. The CDR3 is 14 amino acids. To note about this clone: Its antigen is currently unknown.

Here immunoSEQ multiplex PCR was the method, and the copy in TCRdb shows in-frame clones only, minus some. The data contain about 200,000 clones, roughly 80% of them singletons. This TCR derives from a woman younger than 30 in good health and CMV-seronegative. The specimen was PBMCs. The chain carries TRBV9 and TRBJ1-4; D might be TRBD1 (6 bases). CDR3 nucleotides: TGTGCCAGCAGCGGGACAGCAAATAATGAAAAACTGTTTTTT. Its protein is CASSGTANNEKLFF.